This entry lists 14 T cell receptor beta chains sequenced from one sample in a study of cytomegalovirus exposure and HLA in healthy donors. PCR used 60 Vbeta primers and 13 Jbeta primers. The repertoire was sequenced with immunoSEQ multiplex PCR; TCRdb's copy has only in-frame clones and lacks some. The repertoire holds 250,000 to 350,000 clones, with approximately 90% as singletons. The sample was PBMCs. The receptor source for this set is a woman aged 18 to 35 in good health and CMV-seronegative.

V is TRBV6-1 and J is TRBJ1-4; the D gene is possibly TRBD1 (6 bases). The CDR3 is 14 residues long. Trimming removed 8 bases at V and 3 bases at J, with 13 bases between. CDR1 and CDR2 from the germline V gene are MNHNS and SASEGT. The CDR3 region is CASWGTKSNEKLFF. The CDR3 nucleotides read TGTGCCAGCTGGGGGACAAAATCTAATGAAAAACTGTTTTTT.

The chain employs TRBV9 and TRBJ2-2; no definite D call. CDR1 SGDLS and CDR2 YYNGEE come from the germline V gene. The CDR3 contains 14 residues. V dropped 0 bases and J dropped 2 bases, with 5 bases sitting between them. The CDR3 coding sequence is TGTGCCAGCAGCGTAGGAGGAAACACCGGGGAGCTGTTTTTT. Encoded protein: CASSVGGNTGELFF.

The J gene is TRBJ2-2, the V gene TRBV11-3, with TRBD2 as a possible D gene (6 bases). CDR1 and CDR2 (germline): SGHNT, YENEEA. This CDR3 is 14 amino acids long. Trimming stripped 5 bases from V and 6 bases from J, with 13 bases between. The CDR3: CASSPRGVSGELFF. The DNA for the CDR3 is TGTGCCAGCAGCCCCCGCGGGGTATCCGGGGAGCTGTTTTTT.

The J gene is TRBJ2-5, the V gene TRBV4-1; D possibly corresponds to TRBD2 (6 bases). Germline V lookup: CDR1 MGHRA, CDR2 YSYEKL. V was clipped by 3 bases and J by 2 bases, with 13 bases between them. This CDR3 is built from 15 residues. CDR3 sequence reads: CASSHTALAQETQYF. CDR3 nucleotides: TGCGCCAGCAGCCACACAGCTCTAGCGCAAGAGACCCAGTACTTC.

This clone was seen only once. CDR3 residues: CASSLDVGPEAFF. The CDR3, as DNA: TGCGCCAGCAGCTTGGACGTTGGGCCTGAAGCTTTCTTT. The chain links TRBV5-1 to TRBJ1-1, with D uncertain. Between the trimmed V and J ends, which lost 0 bases and 6 bases, there was a span of 9 bases. Germline V gene data show CDR1 as SGHRS and CDR2 as YFSETQ. The CDR3 has 13 amino acids. The whole variable domain, remainder taken from reference TRBV5-1 and TRBJ1-1, is KAGVTQTPRYLIKTRGQQVTLSCSPISGHRSVSWYQQTPGQGLQFLFEYFSETQRNKGNFPGRFSGRQFSNSRSEMNVSTLELGDSALYLCASSLDVGPEAFFGQGTRLTVV.

The chain recombines TRBV9 with TRBJ1-2; D is ambiguous. V was trimmed by 0 bases and J by 2 bases, leaving 8 bases between them. Per germline, CDR1 SGDLS and CDR2 YYNGEE. The CDR3 sequence is 14 residues long. CDR3 bases: TGTGCCAGCAGCGTAGATGCAGGAAACTATGGCTACACCTTC. This codes for CASSVDAGNYGYTF.

CDR3 sequence: CASSPRGGGLYNEQFF. CDR3 nucleotides: TGTGCCAGCAGCCCTAGAGGGGGGGGCCTCTACAATGAGCAGTTCTTC. The rearrangement uses TRBV9 and TRBJ2-1; TRBD2 is a possible D gene (7 bases). Germline CDR1 is SGDLS and CDR2 is YYNGEE. V dropped 4 bases and J dropped 3 bases, with 17 bases sitting between them. The CDR3 totals 16 residues.

The V and J genes are TRBV6-5 and TRBJ2-2, with a possible D match to TRBD2 (5 bases). Trimming cost V 7 bases and J 4 bases, with 7 bases left between them. CDR3 size: 12 residues. Germline V lookup: CDR1 MNHEY, CDR2 SVGAGI. CDR3 region: CASTGSTGELFF. Written as DNA, the CDR3 is TGTGCCAGCACGGGGAGCACCGGGGAGCTGTTTTTT.

This clone was counted only a few times. One end of the junction does not line up with germline, which may come from a read error. V gene TRBV10-3 combines with J gene TRBJ2-5, with TRBD2 matching 8 bases. The CDR3 is 16 residues long. CDR1 is ENHRY, CDR2 SYGVKD, per germline. CDR3 loop: CAINEGGTSRQETQYF. The CDR3 DNA sequence: TGTGCCATCAATGAGGGCGGGACTAGTAGGCAAGAGACCCAGTACTTC.

This clone showed up just once. CDR3 coding DNA: TGTGCCAGCACCGAGGACTGGAGCTCCTACGAGCAGTACTTC. Translation: CASTEDWSSYEQYF. The chain has TRBV6-6 and TRBJ2-7, with D perhaps TRBD2 (5 bases). This CDR3 contains 14 residues. Deletions cut 7 bases from V and 0 bases from J, with 13 bases between. Germline V gives CDR1 MNHNY, CDR2 SVGAGI (reference sequence).

The rearrangement uses TRBV7-8 and TRBJ1-6; D remains ambiguous. The CDR3 extends over 12 amino acids. CDR1 is SGHVS, CDR2 FQNEAQ, per germline. V lost 5 bases and J 7 bases, leaving 6 bases between the germline ends. The DNA for the CDR3 is TGTGCCAGCAGCCCATTCAATTCACCCCTCCACTTT. This codes for CASSPFNSPLHF.

The chain combines TRBV5-5 with TRBJ2-3; 8 nucleotides match TRBD2. V shed 1 base and J 2 bases; nucleotides not matched to a gene: 3. Germline lookup yields CDR1 SGHKS and CDR2 YYEKEE (reference sequence). The CDR3 spans 15 residues. The CDR3 loop reads CASSLPAGVTDTQYF. For the CDR3, the DNA is TGTGCCAGCAGCTTGCCAGCGGGAGTCACAGATACGCAGTATTTT.

The chain links TRBV9 to TRBJ1-1, with D perhaps TRBD1 (6 bases). The CDR3 is 15 residues long. Trimming shortened V by 0 bases and J by 7 bases, and 16 bases separated the two germline ends. Germline values: CDR1 SGDLS, CDR2 YYNGEE. CDR3 residues: CASSVEPGGAGEAFF. The CDR3 bases are TGTGCCAGCAGCGTAGAGCCGGGGGGCGCTGGTGAAGCTTTCTTT.

The gene calls are TRBV19 and TRBJ1-2, with 7 nucleotides matching TRBD1. Losses at the gene ends were 7 bases for V and 8 bases for J; bases not matched to a gene: 10. Germline V gives CDR1 LNHDA, CDR2 SQIVND (reference sequence). The CDR3 covers 13 residues. CDR3 bases: TGTGCCAGTATGACGACAGGGAGAGACGGCTACACCTTC. Residues: CASMTTGRDGYTF.